Listed here are 5 T cell receptor beta chains from one sample, sequenced in a study of cytomegalovirus exposure and HLA in healthy donors. The study ran its PCR with 60 Vbeta and 13 Jbeta primers. The protocol was immunoSEQ multiplex PCR, while the TCRdb copy is restricted to in-frame clones and leaves out a portion. The sample lists 160,000 or so clones; roughly 65% were seen once. The sample taken for sequencing was PBMCs. These receptors all stem from a young man in good health and CMV-seropositive.

This sequence joins TRBV6-5 and TRBJ1-3; D call uncertain. The CDR3 loop spans 15 amino acids. Trimming pared 5 bases from V and 0 bases from J, leaving 11 bases between. Germline V CDR1 and CDR2: MNHEY, SVGAGI. Written as DNA, the CDR3 is TGTGCCAGCAGTCCAAATACAGACTCTGGAAACACCATATATTTT. This gives the protein CASSPNTDSGNTIYF.

This clone was seen a single time. The chain uses TRBV6-1 and TRBJ2-2; D unresolved. This CDR3 is 13 amino acids long. The germline V gene encodes CDR1 MNHNS and CDR2 SASEGT. Trimming removed 6 bases from V and 1 base from J, with 6 bases in between. Written as DNA, the CDR3 is TGTGCCAGCAGGTCGAGGAACACCGGGGAGCTGTTTTTT. Protein product: CASRSRNTGELFF.

J is TRBJ1-1 and V is TRBV27; 7 bases line up with TRBD1. This CDR3 is built from 13 residues. Unmatched junction bases numbered 8, after V lost 5 bases and J lost 8 bases. Germline values: CDR1 MNHEY, CDR2 SMNVEV (reference sequence). The CDR3 nucleotides read TGTGCCAGCAGTCCTCCGGACAGGAAGGAAGCTTTCTTT. Amino acids: CASSPPDRKEAFF.

V gene TRBV18 combines with J gene TRBJ2-3; 9 nucleotides agree with TRBD2. The V gene's germline CDR1 is KGHSH and CDR2 LQKENI. This CDR3 contains 16 residues. Trimming at V came to 4 bases and at J to 1 base, leaving 6 bases not matched to a gene. The CDR3 spells CASSQGTSRRTDTQYF. The CDR3 coding sequence is TGTGCCAGCTCACAGGGGACTAGCCGACGCACAGATACGCAGTATTTT.

The chain is built from TRBV7-3 and TRBJ2-1, with D possibly TRBD1 on 5 matching bases. Germline-derived CDR1 and CDR2 are SGHTA and FQGTGA. The length of the CDR3 is 13 residues. V was pared by 2 bases and J by 4 bases, with 6 bases between. DNA of the CDR3: TGTGCCAGCAGCTTAGACAGTTACAATGAGCAGTTCTTC. It is translated as CASSLDSYNEQFF.